This T cell receptor beta chain was profiled in a study of early T cells in non-severe SARS-CoV-2 infection. TCRdb re-called the 5' RACE reads through MiXCR, storing one row per CDR3 protein. There are around 57,000 distinct CDR3 sequences in the sample; 10% to 11% occur only once, and more than 1.5% lies in the top ten. The V and J ends lost 5 bases and 1 base respectively, with 6 bases between them. In germline, CDR1 is SGHTA, CDR2 FQGNSA. CDR3 length: 14 residues. The sequenced material came from whole blood. The source is an adult who was a healthcare worker with PCR-confirmed SARS-CoV-2 infection or an uninfected control (not recorded which). The rearrangement uses TRBV7-2 and TRBJ2-6; the D is unclear. The DNA of the CDR3 is TGTGCCAGCAGCGCGTATTCTGGGGCCAACGTCCTGACTTTC. The encoded protein is CASSAYSGANVLTF.